The clone carrying this T cell receptor (beta chain) was seen at least ten times. The antigen remains unidentified. This specimen comes from a study of T-cell reconstitution after alpha-beta-depleted transplantation in children. The CDR3 is made up of 15 amino acids. V gave up 5 bases and J gave up 5 bases; unmatched junction bases: 7. Per the germline V gene, CDR1 is SGHVS and CDR2 is FQNEAQ. Study results and caveats: T-cell numbers and diversity, one year after transplant, stemmed largely from T cells that were newly produced.

Library preparation (for TCRbeta) was performed with unique molecular identifiers. A single record per CDR3 protein comes from TCRdb applying MiXCR to the PCR reads. The data contain some 200,000 distinct CDR3 sequences, approximately 6.8% of them singletons. This sequence was found in a girl less than two years old with combined immunodeficiency, due to receive a stem cell transplant. The rearrangement joins TRBV7-8 to TRBJ1-1; 11 positions agree with TRBD1. The sequencing here drew on PBMCs, taken before TCRalphabeta/CD19-depleted stem cell transplant. The CDR3 is CASSPTGTGGTEAFF. CDR3 DNA: TGTGCCAGCAGCCCGACAGGGACAGGGGGAACTGAAGCTTTCTTT.